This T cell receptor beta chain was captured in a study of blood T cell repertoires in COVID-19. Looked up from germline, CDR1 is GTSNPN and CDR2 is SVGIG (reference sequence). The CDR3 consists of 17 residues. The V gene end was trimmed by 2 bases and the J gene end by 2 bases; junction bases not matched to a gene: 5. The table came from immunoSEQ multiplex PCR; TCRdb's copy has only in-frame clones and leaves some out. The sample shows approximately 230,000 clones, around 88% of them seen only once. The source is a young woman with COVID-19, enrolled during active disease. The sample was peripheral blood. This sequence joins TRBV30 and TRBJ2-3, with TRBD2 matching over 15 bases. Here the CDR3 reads CAWSPGTSGRITDTQYF. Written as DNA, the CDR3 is TGTGCCTGGAGTCCGGGGACTAGCGGGAGGATCACAGATACGCAGTATTTT.